This T cell receptor (beta chain) came from a study of human T cells and chemical hapten exposure. About the research overall: Affected patients, primarily female, had alopecia areata, totalis or universalis.

Unique molecular identifiers were attached to individual cDNA molecules within the library. TCRdb reprocessed the RACE reads with MiXCR, giving one entry per CDR3 protein. The sample lists 95,000 to 100,000 distinct CDR3 sequences; 9.5% to 14% were seen once. Overall study findings and caveats: The donor cohort had alopecia, so its immune response may not match that of healthy people. There was no change with DPC sensitization in TCRs above 1 in 1000 frequency.

The CDR3 totals 14 residues. Germline-derived CDR1 and CDR2 are MGHRA and YSYEKL. V was pared by 11 bases and J by 3 bases, with 7 bases of the junction left unmatched. As to this clonotype: Its antigen is unidentified.

Time point in this sample: pre-sensitization, week 0. Treatment denoted: therapeutic diphenylcyclopropenone sensitization with weekly scalp DPC. The clonotype originates from a woman in her sixties with alopecia areata. Some clones in this sample may be carry-over from other donors' samples. This chain connects TRBV4-1 to TRBJ1-2; 12 positions match TRBD1. The sequencing here drew on whole blood, taken in connection with sensitization to the hapten diphenylcyclopropenone (DPC). The CDR3 DNA reads TGCGCCTCCAGGGGGACAGGGGGCTACTATGGCTACACCTTC. Protein: CASRGTGGYYGYTF.